This is a list of T cell receptor beta chains from one sample in a study of cytomegalovirus exposure and HLA in healthy donors. Profiled with immunoSEQ multiplex PCR; TCRdb holds only in-frame clones, not every one. The sample records around 130,000 clones, around 76% being singletons. Sequencing was carried out using PBMCs. The receptors were sampled from a woman aged 45-60 years in good health and CMV-seronegative. Each CDR3 is given with its conserved first and last residue. A D gene is named only where the DNA matches it firmly. Some rows mark clone size as missing; the rest say once, few, many or name a class of expanded clone.

v_call: TRBV11-2; cdr3_length: 12; clone_size: .; j_call: TRBJ2-3; d_call: .; cdr3_aa: CASSLASDTQYF; cdr3_nt: TGTGCCAGCAGCTTAGCTTCAGATACGCAGTATTTT
v_call: TRBV9; cdr3_length: 14; clone_size: .; j_call: TRBJ2-2; d_call: .; cdr3_aa: CASSVARATGELFF; cdr3_nt: TGTGCCAGCAGCGTAGCGAGGGCCACCGGGGAGCTGTTTTTT
v_call: TRBV7-9; cdr3_length: 14; clone_size: .; j_call: TRBJ2-7; d_call: TRBD1; cdr3_aa: CASSPRGQGYEQYF; cdr3_nt: TGTGCCAGCAGCCCTCGGGGACAGGGCTACGAGCAGTACTTC
v_call: TRBV4-3; cdr3_length: 16; clone_size: .; j_call: TRBJ1-2; d_call: .; cdr3_aa: CASSQRSNRNLYGYTF; cdr3_nt: TGCGCCAGCAGCCAACGTAGTAACAGGAATCTCTATGGCTACACCTTC
v_call: TRBV6-6; cdr3_length: 14; clone_size: .; j_call: TRBJ1-1; d_call: .; cdr3_aa: CASSYSTAQPEAFF; cdr3_nt: TGTGCCAGCAGTTACTCGACAGCCCAGCCTGAAGCTTTCTTT
v_call: TRBV18; cdr3_length: 16; clone_size: .; j_call: TRBJ2-1; d_call: TRBD1; cdr3_aa: CASSPRQSDRGDEQFF; cdr3_nt: TGTGCCAGCTCACCTCGTCAGTCGGACAGGGGGGATGAGCAGTTCTTC
v_call: TRBV14; cdr3_length: 17; clone_size: .; j_call: TRBJ1-1; d_call: TRBD1; cdr3_aa: CASSQDRLVAGGTEAFF; cdr3_nt: TGTGCCAGCAGCCAAGATCGCTTAGTGGCAGGGGGCACTGAAGCTTTCTTT
v_call: TRBV28; cdr3_length: 15; clone_size: .; j_call: TRBJ2-1; d_call: .; cdr3_aa: CASSKPPKQVNEQFF; cdr3_nt: TGTGCCAGCAGCAAGCCCCCCAAGCAAGTCAATGAGCAGTTCTTC
v_call: TRBV5-1; cdr3_length: 15; clone_size: .; j_call: TRBJ2-1; d_call: TRBD1; cdr3_aa: CASSLRDSSYNEQFF; cdr3_nt: TGCGCCAGCAGCTTGAGGGACAGTTCCTACAATGAGCAGTTCTTC
v_call: TRBV6-6; cdr3_length: 15; clone_size: once; j_call: TRBJ1-2; d_call: TRBD1; cdr3_aa: CASSYGSTGHYGYTF; cdr3_nt: TGTGCCAGCAGTTACGGATCGACAGGGCACTATGGCTACACCTTC
v_call: TRBV7-9; cdr3_length: 15; clone_size: .; j_call: TRBJ2-1; d_call: .; cdr3_aa: CASSLAGSSYNEQFF; cdr3_nt: TGTGCCAGCAGCTTGGCGGGGAGCTCCTACAATGAGCAGTTCTTC
v_call: TRBV6-6; cdr3_length: 13; clone_size: .; j_call: TRBJ1-2; d_call: .; cdr3_aa: CASGSGDSKGYTF; cdr3_nt: TGTGCCAGCGGGAGCGGGGACTCTAAGGGCTACACCTTC
v_call: TRBV7-2; cdr3_length: 17; clone_size: few; j_call: TRBJ2-1; d_call: TRBD2; cdr3_aa: CASTPWGRLAGANEQFF; cdr3_nt: TGTGCCAGCACCCCTTGGGGCCGACTAGCGGGAGCCAATGAGCAGTTCTTC
v_call: TRBV5-6; cdr3_length: 12; clone_size: .; j_call: TRBJ1-6; d_call: TRBD1; cdr3_aa: CASSGTANSLHF; cdr3_nt: TGTGCCAGCAGCGGGACAGCGAACTCCCTCCACTTT
v_call: TRBV6-5; cdr3_length: 15; clone_size: .; j_call: TRBJ1-5; d_call: .; cdr3_aa: CASSINRASNQPQNF; cdr3_nt: TGTGCCAGCAGTATTAACAGGGCTAGCAATCAGCCCCAGAATTTT
v_call: TRBV5-6; cdr3_length: 14; clone_size: .; j_call: TRBJ2-5; d_call: TRBD1; cdr3_aa: CASRSTGGQETQYF; cdr3_nt: TGTGCCAGCAGATCGACAGGGGGCCAAGAGACCCAGTACTTC
v_call: TRBV27; cdr3_length: 16; clone_size: .; j_call: TRBJ2-3; d_call: .; cdr3_aa: CASSQRPQLRTDTQYF; cdr3_nt: TGTGCCAGCAGTCAACGCCCCCAACTACGAACAGATACGCAGTATTTT
v_call: TRBV7-8; cdr3_length: 14; clone_size: .; j_call: TRBJ2-5; d_call: TRBD2; cdr3_aa: CASSFGRGEETQYF; cdr3_nt: TGTGCCAGCAGCTTTGGGAGGGGCGAGGAGACCCAGTACTTC
v_call: TRBV7-7; cdr3_length: 13; clone_size: .; j_call: TRBJ2-2; d_call: .; cdr3_aa: CASSLLEAGELFF; cdr3_nt: TGTGCTAGCAGCTTACTAGAGGCGGGGGAGCTGTTTTTT
v_call: TRBV7-9; cdr3_length: 12; clone_size: .; j_call: TRBJ2-3; d_call: .; cdr3_aa: CASSLPTRLQYF; cdr3_nt: TGTGCCAGCAGCTTACCCACCCGGTTGCAGTATTTT
v_call: TRBV28; cdr3_length: 16; clone_size: .; j_call: TRBJ1-5; d_call: .; cdr3_aa: CASSLRQGRGNQPQHF; cdr3_nt: TGTGCCAGCAGTCTACGCCAGGGTCGAGGCAATCAGCCCCAGCATTTT
v_call: TRBV19; cdr3_length: 13; clone_size: .; j_call: TRBJ1-1; d_call: .; cdr3_aa: CASSSELNTEAFF; cdr3_nt: TGTGCCAGTAGTTCGGAGCTGAACACTGAAGCTTTCTTT
v_call: TRBV9; cdr3_length: 15; clone_size: .; j_call: TRBJ2-1; d_call: TRBD2; cdr3_aa: CASSVDPSGGYEQFF; cdr3_nt: TGTGCCAGCAGCGTAGATCCTAGCGGGGGGTATGAGCAGTTCTTC
v_call: TRBV7-3; cdr3_length: 18; clone_size: .; j_call: TRBJ2-3; d_call: TRBD2; cdr3_aa: CASSLTGLAAPGTDTQYF; cdr3_nt: TGTGCCAGCAGCTTAACGGGACTAGCGGCCCCTGGGACAGATACGCAGTATTTT
v_call: TRBV6-5; cdr3_length: 16; clone_size: .; j_call: TRBJ1-4; d_call: TRBD1; cdr3_aa: CASSYSTGVGSEKLFF; cdr3_nt: TGTGCCAGCAGTTACTCGACAGGGGTCGGTAGTGAAAAACTGTTTTTT
v_call: TRBV4-3; cdr3_length: 15; clone_size: .; j_call: TRBJ1-1; d_call: TRBD1; cdr3_aa: CASSHSRGARTEAFF; cdr3_nt: TGCGCCAGCAGCCACTCCAGGGGGGCTCGGACTGAAGCTTTCTTT
v_call: TRBV28; cdr3_length: 12; clone_size: .; j_call: TRBJ2-7; d_call: TRBD1; cdr3_aa: CASRTGGGEQYF; cdr3_nt: TGTGCCAGCAGGACAGGGGGCGGCGAGCAGTACTTC
v_call: TRBV28; cdr3_length: 12; clone_size: once; j_call: TRBJ2-7; d_call: TRBD1; cdr3_aa: CASWTGLAEQYF; cdr3_nt: TGTGCCAGCTGGACAGGGTTGGCCGAGCAGTACTTC
v_call: TRBV29-1; cdr3_length: 15; clone_size: .; j_call: TRBJ1-4; d_call: .; cdr3_aa: CSVEDRTQGGEKLFF; cdr3_nt: TGCAGCGTTGAAGATCGCACACAGGGAGGGGAAAAACTGTTTTTT
v_call: TRBV7-9; cdr3_length: 13; clone_size: .; j_call: TRBJ1-1; d_call: TRBD1; cdr3_aa: CASSPGQELEAFF; cdr3_nt: TGTGCCAGCAGCCCAGGACAGGAGCTTGAAGCTTTCTTT
v_call: TRBV19; cdr3_length: 17; clone_size: .; j_call: TRBJ2-2; d_call: TRBD2; cdr3_aa: CATLTSGRALGTGELFF; cdr3_nt: TGTGCCACCTTGACTAGCGGGAGGGCCTTGGGCACCGGGGAGCTGTTTTTT
v_call: TRBV6-6; cdr3_length: 15; clone_size: .; j_call: TRBJ2-3; d_call: .; cdr3_aa: CASRELAAATDTQYF; cdr3_nt: TGTGCCAGCAGAGAACTAGCCGCCGCCACAGATACGCAGTATTTT
v_call: TRBV28; cdr3_length: 15; clone_size: .; j_call: TRBJ1-2; d_call: .; cdr3_aa: CASSPKYRAGYGYTF; cdr3_nt: TGTGCCAGCAGCCCGAAGTACAGGGCGGGCTATGGCTACACCTTC
v_call: TRBV30; cdr3_length: 16; clone_size: .; j_call: TRBJ2-5; d_call: .; cdr3_aa: CAWRGEGLRVGPGQYF; cdr3_nt: TGTGCCTGGAGAGGAGAGGGCCTACGAGTAGGTCCCGGGCAGTACTTC
v_call: TRBV30; cdr3_length: 15; clone_size: few; j_call: TRBJ1-1; d_call: .; cdr3_aa: CACPGDGMPNTEAFF; cdr3_nt: TGTGCCTGCCCGGGAGATGGGATGCCCAACACTGAAGCTTTCTTT
v_call: TRBV29-1; cdr3_length: 14; clone_size: .; j_call: TRBJ1-5; d_call: .; cdr3_aa: CSVGTGNSNQPQHF; cdr3_nt: TGCAGCGTTGGCACAGGGAATAGCAATCAGCCCCAGCATTTT
v_call: TRBV7-2; cdr3_length: 13; clone_size: .; j_call: TRBJ1-1; d_call: .; cdr3_aa: CASSRTAPTEAFF; cdr3_nt: TGTGCCAGCAGCCGGACAGCCCCCACTGAAGCTTTCTTT
v_call: TRBV6-1; cdr3_length: 18; clone_size: .; j_call: TRBJ1-5; d_call: TRBD1; cdr3_aa: CASKEAPTTGALRQPQHF; cdr3_nt: TGTGCCAGCAAGGAAGCACCTACTACAGGGGCCTTGAGGCAGCCCCAGCATTTT
v_call: TRBV18; cdr3_length: 16; clone_size: .; j_call: TRBJ1-3; d_call: .; cdr3_aa: CASSPPQGFSGNTIYF; cdr3_nt: TGTGCCAGCTCACCACCACAGGGATTTTCTGGAAACACCATATATTTT
v_call: TRBV4-3; cdr3_length: 14; clone_size: .; j_call: TRBJ2-1; d_call: TRBD2; cdr3_aa: CASSLAGGPHEQFF; cdr3_nt: TGCGCCAGCAGCCTAGCGGGAGGGCCCCATGAGCAGTTCTTC
v_call: TRBV28; cdr3_length: 12; clone_size: .; j_call: TRBJ1-4; d_call: .; cdr3_aa: CASSPHPEQLFF; cdr3_nt: TGTGCCAGCAGCCCACATCCGGAGCAACTGTTTTTT
v_call: TRBV6-4; cdr3_length: 15; clone_size: .; j_call: TRBJ2-1; d_call: TRBD2; cdr3_aa: CASSDEAGGYNEQFF; cdr3_nt: TGTGCCAGCAGTGATGAGGCGGGAGGATACAATGAGCAGTTCTTC
v_call: TRBV5-4; cdr3_length: 16; clone_size: .; j_call: TRBJ2-2; d_call: TRBD1; cdr3_aa: CASSQGTGGGTGELFF; cdr3_nt: TGTGCCAGCAGCCAAGGGACAGGGGGGGGCACCGGGGAGCTGTTTTTT